Below, 22 T cell receptor beta chains from the same sample are listed, as sequenced in a study of long-term antiretroviral therapy in people with HIV. With survey level as its setting, the immunoSEQ assay was v3.0. Clones were read by immunoSEQ multiplex PCR, and TCRdb kept only the in-frame ones, dropping some. The repertoire has fewer than 35,000 clones, approximately 85% of them found once; the top ten carry approximately 4.4%. The specimen was unsorted PBMCs, collected about 3.3 years after starting antiretroviral therapy. Source of these receptors: a man aged 18-30 years with HIV.

The chain has TRBV27 and TRBJ1-6; D remains unclear. The V end was cut by 1 base, the J end by 12 bases, with 13 bases between. The CDR3 length is 14 residues. The germline gives CDR1 MNHEY, CDR2 SMNVEV (reference sequence). CDR3 residues: CASSLWFPDRPLHF. In nucleotides, the CDR3 is TGTGCCAGCAGTTTATGGTTCCCGGATCGACCCCTCCACTTT.

This chain links TRBV4-1 with TRBJ1-5, with 7 bases fitting TRBD1. The CDR3 totals 15 residues. CDR1 is MGHRA and CDR2 is YSYEKL in the germline V gene. J lost 2 bases, V lost 4 bases, and 5 bases had no gene match. CDR3 in DNA: TGCGCCAGCAGCCGAATTACAGGGGGCAATCAGCCCCAGCATTTT. Its translation is CASSRITGGNQPQHF.

The chain joins TRBV5-5 to TRBJ2-7, with D possibly matching TRBD1 (6 bases). CDR3 length: 17 amino acids. Germline-derived CDR1 and CDR2 are SGHKS and YYEKEE (reference sequence). V lost 5 bases and J 2 bases, leaving 23 bases between the germline ends. CDR3 region: CASSSGTPGDFTYEQYF. CDR3 sequence (DNA): TGTGCCAGCAGTTCGGGGACACCCGGCGATTTTACCTACGAGCAGTACTTC. Together with reference TRBV5-5 and TRBJ2-7, the CDR3 gives the full variable domain: DAGVTQSPTHLIKTRGQQVTLRCSPISGHKSVSWYQQVLGQGPQFIFQYYEKEERGRGNFPDRFSARQFPNYSSELNVNALLLGDSALYLCASSSGTPGDFTYEQYFGPGTRLTVT.

The chain has TRBV6-5 and TRBJ1-3; 8 positions agree with TRBD1. This CDR3 has 15 residues. Germline CDR1 reads MNHEY; CDR2 reads SVGAGI. V gave up 0 bases and J gave up 2 bases; unmatched junction bases: 0. Here the CDR3 DNA reads TGTGCCAGCAGTTACTCGACAGGGGCTGGAAACACCATATATTTT. Translated, it gives CASSYSTGAGNTIYF.

This rearrangement joins TRBV29-1 to TRBJ2-2; 7 nucleotides line up with TRBD1. The CDR3 is 13 amino acids. Losses at the gene ends were 6 bases for V and 6 bases for J; bases not matched to a gene: 7. The germline V gene encodes CDR1 SQVTM and CDR2 ANQGSEA. CDR3 bases: TGCAGCGTCGCCAACAGGGGAGCCGGGGAGCTGTTTTTT. This sequence encodes CSVANRGAGELFF.

This rearrangement joins TRBV5-1 to TRBJ1-1, with TRBD1 as a possible D gene (5 bases). The V and J ends lost 1 base and 10 bases respectively, with 14 bases between them. Germline V CDR1 and CDR2: SGHRS, YFSETQ. CDR3 length: 13 amino acids. The CDR3 nucleotides are TGCGCCAGCAGCTTGCCGGCCCCGGGGCCAGCTTTCTTT. Amino acid sequence: CASSLPAPGPAFF.

The chain uses TRBV2 and TRBJ2-1; unclear D gene. The CDR3 extends over 14 amino acids. Germline values: CDR1 SNHLY, CDR2 FYNNEI. The V gene lost 4 bases and the J gene lost 5 bases, with 12 bases spanning the gap. CDR3 coding DNA: TGTGCCAGCAGTGGCGACTCAAAAGACAATGAGCAGTTCTTC. Protein sequence: CASSGDSKDNEQFF.

J is TRBJ2-1 and V is TRBV7-9, with D unresolved. CDR1 and CDR2 (germline): SEHNR, FQNEAQ (reference sequence). The CDR3 length is 14 residues. Trimming removed 6 bases from V and 4 bases from J, with 13 bases in between. The CDR3 region is CASSGDEQYNEQFF. As DNA, the CDR3 is TGTGCCAGCAGTGGCGATGAACAGTACAATGAGCAGTTCTTC.

The chain recombines TRBV28 with TRBJ2-7; tentatively, D is TRBD1 (6 bases). Trimming took off 3 bases at V and 3 bases at J, with 18 bases between the two ends. Germline V lookup: CDR1 MDHEN, CDR2 SYDVKM. This CDR3 has 16 residues. The DNA of the CDR3 is TGTGCCAGCAGTTTGCCCCCCGAGGACAGTAACTACGAGCAGTACTTC. It translates to CASSLPPEDSNYEQYF. The full variable domain, its missing parts supplied by reference TRBV28 and TRBJ2-7, is DVKVTQSSRYLVKRTGEKVFLECVQDMDHENMFWYRQDPGLGLRLIYFSYDVKMKEKGDIPEGYSVSREKKERFSLILESASTNQTSMYLCASSLPPEDSNYEQYFGPGTRLTVT.

The chain couples TRBV11-2 to TRBJ1-4; 10 bases agree with TRBD1. Germline assignment: CDR1 SGHAT and CDR2 FQNNGV. There are 15 residues in the CDR3. The V segment lost 3 bases and the J segment 7 bases; nucleotides outside the gene matches: 5. The DNA for the CDR3 is TGTGCCAGCAGCTTCGGACAGGGGGTAATTGAAAAACTGTTTTTT. Its translation: CASSFGQGVIEKLFF.

This chain links TRBV5-1 with TRBJ2-5, with 8 bases that match TRBD1. Per germline, CDR1 SGHRS and CDR2 YFSETQ. CDR3 length equals 16 residues. Germline trimming cut 0 bases from V and 4 bases from J; bases unmatched to any gene: 8. The CDR3 bases are TGCGCCAGCAGCTTGGGACAGGGGCCCAGGCCAGAGACCCAGTACTTC. This sequence encodes CASSLGQGPRPETQYF.

This sequence joins TRBV27 and TRBJ2-5; the match to TRBD1 covers 7 bases. This CDR3 has 12 residues. Germline assignment: CDR1 MNHEY and CDR2 SMNVEV (reference sequence). V gave up 8 bases and J gave up 5 bases; unmatched junction bases: 5. In DNA, the CDR3 is TGTGCCAGCGCCAGGGGGAGTGAGACCCAGTACTTC. This sequence encodes CASARGSETQYF.

The chain couples TRBV7-9 to TRBJ2-1; 9 bases fit TRBD1. The CDR3 sequence is 14 residues long. From germline, CDR1 is SEHNR and CDR2 FQNEAQ (reference sequence). V trimming: 5 bases; J trimming: 5 bases; junction bases outside the gene matches: 4. CDR3 in amino acids: CASSQRTGDNEQFF. CDR3 nucleotides: TGTGCCAGCAGCCAAAGGACAGGGGACAATGAGCAGTTCTTC.

This clone was seen a single time. This sequence joins TRBV5-4 and TRBJ2-5, with 7 bases identical to TRBD1. CDR3 size: 14 residues. Trimming removed 5 bases from V and 2 bases from J; junction bases left unmatched: 6. The V gene's germline CDR1 is SGHNT and CDR2 YYREEE (reference sequence). In nucleotides, the CDR3 is TGTGCCAGCAGTCCGGACAGGTTTCAAGAGACCCAGTACTTC. Translated, it gives CASSPDRFQETQYF.

The CDR3 sequence: CASRMTSGYEQYF. CDR3 in DNA: TGTGCCAGCAGGATGACTAGCGGCTACGAGCAGTACTTC. The chain has TRBV11-2 and TRBJ2-7, with TRBD2 matching over 9 bases. V dropped 6 bases and J dropped 3; count of bases not matched to a gene: 3. This CDR3 is 13 amino acids long. In germline, CDR1 is SGHAT, CDR2 FQNNGV.

This clone was recorded once. This sequence joins TRBV9 and TRBJ1-2; D unresolved. CDR1 and CDR2 (germline): SGDLS, YYNGEE. This CDR3 is built from 13 residues. Trimming took off 2 bases at V and 8 bases at J, with 13 bases between the two ends. The CDR3: CASSVRQGEGYTF. The CDR3 DNA is TGTGCCAGCAGCGTCCGACAAGGAGAGGGCTACACCTTC. The full variable domain, with the rest looked up from reference TRBV9 and TRBJ1-2, is DSGVTQTPKHLITATGQRVTLRCSPRSGDLSVYWYQQSLDQGLQFLIQYYNGEERAKGNILERFSAQQFPDLHSELNLSSLELGDSALYFCASSVRQGEGYTFGSGTRLTVV.

The CDR3, as DNA: TGCGCCAGCAGCTTGTTGGGACTAGCGGACACCGGGGAGCTGTTTTTT. Its translation: CASSLLGLADTGELFF. This chain joins TRBV5-1 and TRBJ2-2; TRBD2 aligns across 11 bases. Germline-derived CDR1 and CDR2 are SGHRS and YFSETQ. V lost 1 base and J lost 3; bases outside the gene matches: 2. The CDR3 totals 16 residues.

V is TRBV19 and J is TRBJ1-2; D possibly corresponds to TRBD1 (5 bases). Per the germline V gene, CDR1 is LNHDA and CDR2 is SQIVND (reference sequence). The CDR3 is 12 residues long. CDR3 DNA: TGTGCGCTTCGTCAGGGTGGGAAGGGCTACACCTTC. It codes for CALRQGGKGYTF.

The V call is TRBV5-1, the J call TRBJ2-7; TRBD1 aligns across 8 bases. The germline V gene has CDR1 SGHRS and CDR2 YFSETQ. J lost 2 bases, V lost 7 bases, and 5 bases had no gene match. CDR3 length: 13 residues. CDR3 coding DNA: TGCGCCAGCGGGACAGGTGGAGCCTACGAGCAGTACTTC. Its protein is CASGTGGAYEQYF. Filled out from reference TRBV5-1 and TRBJ2-7, the complete variable domain reads KAGVTQTPRYLIKTRGQQVTLSCSPISGHRSVSWYQQTPGQGLQFLFEYFSETQRNKGNFPGRFSGRQFSNSRSEMNVSTLELGDSALYLCASGTGGAYEQYFGPGTRLTVT.

The sample holds a few counts of this clone. This chain uses TRBV7-9 with TRBJ1-5, with 7 nucleotides matching TRBD1. The ends lost 1 base at V and 4 bases at J; junction bases unmatched: 4. Germline assignment: CDR1 SEHNR and CDR2 FQNEAQ (reference sequence). The CDR3 sequence is 15 residues long. DNA of the CDR3: TGTGCCAGCAGCTTAGGTGACAGGGATAATCAGCCCCAGCATTTT. Encoded protein: CASSLGDRDNQPQHF.

The table lists this clone with a few counts. This chain uses TRBV9 with TRBJ1-1, with D perhaps TRBD1 (5 bases). The germline V gene has CDR1 SGDLS and CDR2 YYNGEE. The CDR3 loop spans 19 amino acids. V dropped 1 base and J dropped 0 bases, with 22 bases sitting between them. The CDR3: CASSVSIREGSGVNTEAFF. CDR3 bases: TGTGCCAGCAGCGTAAGCATCCGGGAAGGGTCGGGGGTGAACACTGAAGCTTTCTTT.

The chain couples TRBV9 to TRBJ1-1; unclear D gene. Germline values: CDR1 SGDLS, CDR2 YYNGEE. Trimming cost V 2 bases and J 1 base, with 9 bases left between them. This CDR3 has 14 residues. The CDR3 protein is CASSVQSQNTEAFF. As DNA, the CDR3 is TGTGCCAGCAGCGTTCAAAGTCAGAACACTGAAGCTTTCTTT.